This T cell receptor beta chain emerged from a study of blood T cell repertoires in COVID-19. The overall study: There were acute and convalescent COVID-19 samples, and they came from the United States, Italy and Spain. The analysed material was cDNA or gDNA that came from T cells, B-cell-depleted T cells, or PBMCs.

The authors' processing: Quantification of nucleated cells was approximated via reference gene primer amplification. Method: immunoSEQ multiplex PCR; TCRdb's copy keeps in-frame clones and lacks some. V and J calls and clone size are those listed in that table; D and trimming were worked out from the DNA. The sample consists of 200,000 to 250,000 clones, approximately 86% of them appearing once. Sequencing was carried out using peripheral blood. This sequence was found in a woman older than 75 with active or convalescent COVID-19.

CDR3 bases: TGTGCCAGCTTGACCCCCGGTGAAGTGCGGGAGCAGTACTTC. Its protein product is CASLTPGEVREQYF. The J gene is TRBJ2-7, the V gene TRBV6-5; D gene ambiguous. Looked up from germline, CDR1 is MNHEY and CDR2 is SVGAGI. V dropped 8 bases and J dropped 7 bases, with 21 bases sitting between them. The CDR3 spans 14 residues.